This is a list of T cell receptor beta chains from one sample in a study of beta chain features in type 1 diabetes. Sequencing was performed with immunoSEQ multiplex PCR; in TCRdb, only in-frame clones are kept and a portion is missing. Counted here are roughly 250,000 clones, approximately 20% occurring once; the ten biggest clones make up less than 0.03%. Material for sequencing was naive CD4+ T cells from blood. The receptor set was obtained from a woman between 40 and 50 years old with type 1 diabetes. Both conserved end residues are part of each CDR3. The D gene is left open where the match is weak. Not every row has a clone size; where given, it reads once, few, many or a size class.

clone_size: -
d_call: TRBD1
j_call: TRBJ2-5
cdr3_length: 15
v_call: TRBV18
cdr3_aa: CASSSDRSPSETQYF
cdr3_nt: TGTGCCAGCTCATCGGACAGGTCTCCAAGCGAGACCCAGTACTTC

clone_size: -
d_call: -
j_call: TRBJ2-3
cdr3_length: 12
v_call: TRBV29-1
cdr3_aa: CSVDTGSDTQYF
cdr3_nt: TGCAGCGTTGACACGGGATCAGATACGCAGTATTTT

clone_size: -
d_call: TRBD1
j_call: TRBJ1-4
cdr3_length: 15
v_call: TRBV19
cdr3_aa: CASSPTGATNEKLFF
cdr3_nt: TGTGCCAGTAGCCCGACAGGGGCAACTAATGAAAAACTGTTTTTT

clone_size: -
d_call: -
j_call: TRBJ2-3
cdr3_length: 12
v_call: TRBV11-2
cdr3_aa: CASSLAFDTQYF
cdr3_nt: TGTGCCAGCAGCTTAGCCTTCGATACGCAGTATTTT

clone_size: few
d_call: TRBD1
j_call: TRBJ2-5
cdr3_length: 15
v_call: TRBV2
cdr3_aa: CASSGDRASLETQYF
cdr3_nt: TGTGCCAGCAGCGGGGACAGGGCGAGTTTGGAAACCCAGTACTTC

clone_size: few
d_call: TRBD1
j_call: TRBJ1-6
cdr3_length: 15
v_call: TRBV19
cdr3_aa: CASSTRQGLNSPLHF
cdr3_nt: TGTGCCAGTAGTACCAGACAGGGGCTCAATTCACCCCTCCACTTT

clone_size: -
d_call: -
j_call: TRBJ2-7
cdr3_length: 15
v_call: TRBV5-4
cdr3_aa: CASSEQGPPHYEQYF
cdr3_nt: TGTGCCAGCAGCGAACAGGGTCCCCCGCACTACGAGCAGTACTTC

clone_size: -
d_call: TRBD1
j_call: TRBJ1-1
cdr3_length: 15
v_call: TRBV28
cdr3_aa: CASSLGGAAGLGAFF
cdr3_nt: TGTGCCAGCAGTCTAGGGGGCGCCGCTGGTCTCGGAGCTTTCTTT

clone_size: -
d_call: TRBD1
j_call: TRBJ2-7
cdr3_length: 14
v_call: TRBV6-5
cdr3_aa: CASSFDRGGDEQYF
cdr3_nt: TGTGCCAGCAGTTTCGACAGGGGAGGCGACGAGCAGTACTTC

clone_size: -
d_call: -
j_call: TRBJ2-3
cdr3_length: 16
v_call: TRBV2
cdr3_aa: CASGGALAARTDTQYF
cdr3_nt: TGTGCCAGCGGGGGGGCCCTAGCGGCCCGCACAGATACGCAGTATTTT

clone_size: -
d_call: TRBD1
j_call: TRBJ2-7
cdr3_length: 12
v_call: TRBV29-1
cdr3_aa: CSVSGQDYEQYF
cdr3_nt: TGCAGCGTGTCGGGACAGGATTACGAGCAGTACTTC

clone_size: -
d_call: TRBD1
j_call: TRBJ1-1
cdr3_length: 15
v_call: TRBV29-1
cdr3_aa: CSVVVPTGGYTEAFF
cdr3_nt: TGCAGCGTTGTAGTCCCGACAGGGGGTTACACTGAAGCTTTCTTT

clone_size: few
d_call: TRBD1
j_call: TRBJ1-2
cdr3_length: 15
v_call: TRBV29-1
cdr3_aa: CSVSGGGEPNYGYTF
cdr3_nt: TGCAGCGTCTCAGGGGGCGGGGAGCCTAACTATGGCTACACCTTC

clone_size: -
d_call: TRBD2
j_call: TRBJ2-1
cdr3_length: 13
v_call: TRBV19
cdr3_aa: CASSTGLAGEQFF
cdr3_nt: TGTGCCAGTAGTACAGGACTAGCGGGAGAGCAGTTCTTC

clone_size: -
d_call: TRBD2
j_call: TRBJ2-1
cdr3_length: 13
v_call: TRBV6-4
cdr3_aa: CASGSGLADQQFF
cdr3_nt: TGTGCCAGCGGCTCGGGACTAGCGGATCAGCAGTTCTTC

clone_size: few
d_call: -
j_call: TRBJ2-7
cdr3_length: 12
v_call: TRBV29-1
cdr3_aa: CSVAAGTYEQYF
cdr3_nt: TGCAGCGTTGCTGCAGGTACCTACGAGCAGTACTTC

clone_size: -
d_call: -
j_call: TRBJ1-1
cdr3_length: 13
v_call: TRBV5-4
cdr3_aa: CASSLSLNTEAFF
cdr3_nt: TGTGCCAGCAGCTTGTCTTTGAACACTGAAGCTTTCTTT

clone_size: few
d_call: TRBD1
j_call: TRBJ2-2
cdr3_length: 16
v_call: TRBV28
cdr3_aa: CASSLWTGANTGELFF
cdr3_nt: TGTGCCAGCAGTTTATGGACAGGGGCGAACACCGGGGAGCTGTTTTTT

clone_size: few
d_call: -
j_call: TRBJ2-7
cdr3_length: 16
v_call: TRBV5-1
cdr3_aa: CASSYPPGGGSYEQYF
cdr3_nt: TGCGCCAGCAGCTACCCCCCGGGGGGCGGCTCCTACGAGCAGTACTTC

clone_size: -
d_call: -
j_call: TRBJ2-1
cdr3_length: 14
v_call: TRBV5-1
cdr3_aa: CASSSDSSYNEQFF
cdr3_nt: TGCGCCAGCAGCTCTGACTCCTCCTACAATGAGCAGTTCTTC

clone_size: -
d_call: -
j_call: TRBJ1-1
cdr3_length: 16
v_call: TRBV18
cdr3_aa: CASSQTHGDGNTEAFF
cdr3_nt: TGTGCCAGCTCACAAACCCACGGGGATGGGAACACTGAAGCTTTCTTT

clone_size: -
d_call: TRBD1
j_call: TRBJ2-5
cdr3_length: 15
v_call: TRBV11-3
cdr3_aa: CASSPRTGGQETQYF
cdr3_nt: TGTGCCAGCAGCCCGCGGACAGGGGGTCAAGAGACCCAGTACTTC

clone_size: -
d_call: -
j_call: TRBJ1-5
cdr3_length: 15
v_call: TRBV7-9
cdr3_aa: CASSLLSTPNQPQHF
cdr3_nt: TGTGCCAGCAGCTTACTCAGTACACCCAATCAGCCCCAGCATTTT

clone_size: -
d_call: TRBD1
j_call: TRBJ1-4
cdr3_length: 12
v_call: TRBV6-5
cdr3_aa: CASSRTGEKLFF
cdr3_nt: TGTGCCAGCAGCCGGACAGGAGAAAAACTGTTTTTT

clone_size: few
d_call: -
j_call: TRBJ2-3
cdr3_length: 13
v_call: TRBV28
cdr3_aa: CASSSSALDTQYF
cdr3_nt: TGTGCCAGCAGTTCTAGTGCGTTGGATACGCAGTATTTT

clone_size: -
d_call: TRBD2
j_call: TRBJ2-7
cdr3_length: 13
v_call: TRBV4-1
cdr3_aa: CASSQTVAGGQYF
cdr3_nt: TGCGCCAGCAGCCAAACTGTAGCGGGGGGGCAGTACTTC

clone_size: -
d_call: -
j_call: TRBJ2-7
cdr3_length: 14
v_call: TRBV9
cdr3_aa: CASSVYGSSYEQYF
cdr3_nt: TGTGCCAGCAGCGTATACGGGAGCTCCTACGAGCAGTACTTC

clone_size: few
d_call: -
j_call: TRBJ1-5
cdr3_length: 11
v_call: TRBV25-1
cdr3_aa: CASSGHQPQHF
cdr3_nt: TGTGCCAGCAGTGGGCATCAGCCCCAGCATTTT

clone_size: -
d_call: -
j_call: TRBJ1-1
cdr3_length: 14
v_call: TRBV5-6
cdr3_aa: CASSLGSLNTEAFF
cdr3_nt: TGTGCCAGCAGCTTGGGGAGTCTGAACACTGAAGCTTTCTTT

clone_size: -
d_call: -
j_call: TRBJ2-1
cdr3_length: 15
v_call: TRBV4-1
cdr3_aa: CASSVSEGVRDEQFF
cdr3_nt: TGCGCCAGCAGCGTTAGCGAGGGCGTTAGGGATGAGCAGTTCTTC

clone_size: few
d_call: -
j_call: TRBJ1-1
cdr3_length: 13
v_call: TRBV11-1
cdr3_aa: CASSFPPMEEAFF
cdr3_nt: TGTGCCAGCAGCTTCCCCCCCATGGAGGAAGCTTTCTTT

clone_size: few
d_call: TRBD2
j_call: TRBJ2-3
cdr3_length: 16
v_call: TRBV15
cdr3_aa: CATSGGLAGQLWTQYF
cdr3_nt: TGTGCCACCAGCGGGGGACTAGCGGGGCAACTTTGGACGCAGTATTTT

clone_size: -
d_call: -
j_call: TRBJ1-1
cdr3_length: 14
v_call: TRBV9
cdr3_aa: CASSVATANTEAFF
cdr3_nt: TGTGCCAGCAGCGTAGCGACAGCGAACACTGAAGCTTTCTTT

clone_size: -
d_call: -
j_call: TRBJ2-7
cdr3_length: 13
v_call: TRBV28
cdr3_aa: CASRTESRYEQYF
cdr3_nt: TGTGCCAGCAGGACAGAATCGCGCTACGAGCAGTACTTC

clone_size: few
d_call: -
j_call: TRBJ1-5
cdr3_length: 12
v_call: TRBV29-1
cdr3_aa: CSAADINQPQHF
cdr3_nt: TGCAGCGCCGCGGACATAAATCAGCCCCAGCATTTT

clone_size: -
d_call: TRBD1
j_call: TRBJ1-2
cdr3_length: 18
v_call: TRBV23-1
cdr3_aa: CASSHVVPGQGSGLVSTF
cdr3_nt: TGCGCCAGCAGTCATGTAGTCCCCGGACAGGGTTCAGGTTTAGTGTCTACCTTC

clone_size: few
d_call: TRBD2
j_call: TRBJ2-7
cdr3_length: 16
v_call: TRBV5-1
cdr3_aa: CASSLEGSGRGVEQYF
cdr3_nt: TGCGCCAGCAGCTTGGAGGGTAGCGGGAGAGGAGTCGAGCAGTACTTC

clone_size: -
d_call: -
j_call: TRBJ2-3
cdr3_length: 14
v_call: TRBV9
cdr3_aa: CASSVGAPTDTQYF
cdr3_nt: TGTGCCAGCAGCGTAGGAGCCCCGACAGATACGCAGTATTTT